A single sample gave rise to the 28 T cell receptor beta chains below, sequenced in a study of HIV-infected patients and healthy controls. 500 ng RNA was reverse transcribed with alpha and beta constant-region primers. Alpha and beta chain libraries were made separately by chain-specific third strand synthesis with multiplexing indices. One entry per CDR3 protein results from TCRdb running MiXCR on the 5' RACE reads. This table has 15,000 or so distinct CDR3 sequences, 9.4% appearing once. The repertoire came from unfractionated whole blood and reflected all unsorted peripheral T cells. The sequenced material came from blood. The source of these receptors is an adult in good health.

This clonotype was detected a few times. The chain recombines TRBV11-2 with TRBJ2-3, with 13 bases that match TRBD2. Per the germline V gene, CDR1 is SGHAT and CDR2 is FQNNGV. Trimming removed 1 base from V and 1 base from J; junction bases left unmatched: 8. The CDR3 has 19 amino acids. Here the CDR3 reads CASSLAPGLAGVGTDTQYF. CDR3 DNA: TGTGCCAGCAGCTTAGCCCCCGGACTAGCGGGAGTGGGCACAGATACGCAGTATTTT.

CDR3: CASSPLASEQGWDTQYF. The CDR3 DNA reads as TGTGCCAGCAGCCCCTTAGCTTCGGAGCAGGGATGGGATACGCAGTATTTT. The chain uses TRBV14 and TRBJ2-3, with D possibly TRBD1 on 5 matching bases. The CDR3 consists of 17 residues. The V gene lost 4 bases and the J gene lost 6 bases, with 23 bases spanning the gap. Germline loops: CDR1 SGHDN, CDR2 FVKESK.

This clonotype occurred many times. The chain links TRBV19 to TRBJ2-6; D gene uncertain. CDR3 length: 15 residues. Germline lookup yields CDR1 LNHDA and CDR2 SQIVND (reference sequence). Trimming pared 3 bases from V and 0 bases from J, leaving 6 bases between. The CDR3 DNA sequence: TGTGCCAGTAGTATTATGTACTCTGGGGCCAACGTCCTGACTTTC. Translated: CASSIMYSGANVLTF.

This clonotype ranks as medium-sized. The chain combines TRBV7-9 with TRBJ1-1; the D is unclear. Trimming shortened V by 3 bases and J by 5 bases, and 10 bases separated the two germline ends. Per germline, CDR1 SEHNR and CDR2 FQNEAQ (reference sequence). The CDR3 sequence is 13 residues long. CDR3 bases: TGTGCCAGCAGCTTTTCCCCTCCGACTGAAGCTTTCTTT. Protein sequence: CASSFSPPTEAFF.

This clonotype was seen at least ten times. The rearrangement links TRBV29-1 to TRBJ1-2; 9 bases agree with TRBD1. This CDR3 is 16 amino acids long. Unmatched junction bases numbered 18, after V lost 6 bases and J lost 7 bases. Germline assignment: CDR1 SQVTM and CDR2 ANQGSEA. The CDR3 here is CSVSTFGTGYLSGYTF. The CDR3 DNA is TGCAGCGTCTCGACGTTCGGGACAGGGTATTTGAGTGGCTACACCTTC.

This clonotype was counted at least ten times. V and J are TRBV10-3 and TRBJ1-2; D unresolved. The V gene's germline CDR1 is ENHRY and CDR2 SYGVKD. The length of the CDR3 is 15 residues. V lost 0 bases, J lost 5 bases, and 13 bases lay in between. CDR3 protein: CAISESITMGYGYTF. The CDR3 bases are TGTGCCATCAGTGAGTCGATCACTATGGGGTATGGCTACACCTTC.

This clonotype has ten or more counts. J is TRBJ1-6 and V is TRBV20-1, with 8 positions matching TRBD1. CDR1 is DFQATT, CDR2 SNEGSKA, per germline (reference sequence). This CDR3 spans 15 amino acids. V trimming: 1 base; J trimming: 10 bases; junction bases outside the gene matches: 9. In DNA, the CDR3 is TGCAGTGCTAGAGGCGGACAGGGACTACGATCACCCCTCCACTTT. Encoded protein: CSARGGQGLRSPLHF.

This chain joins TRBV7-3 and TRBJ1-1, with D unclear. CDR1 is SGHTA, CDR2 FQGTGA, per germline. The CDR3 sequence is 13 residues long. Trimming removed 3 bases at V and 3 bases at J, with 8 bases between. The CDR3 sequence is CASSFQTYTEAFF. The CDR3 nucleotides are TGTGCCAGCAGCTTTCAAACTTACACTGAAGCTTTCTTT.

This clonotype was recorded at least ten times. The rearrangement links TRBV6-6 to TRBJ1-2; 7 bases are shared with TRBD1. The CDR3 contains 15 residues. Germline V lookup: CDR1 MNHNY, CDR2 SVGAGI (reference sequence). Germline trimming cut 6 bases from V and 2 bases from J; bases unmatched to any gene: 9. The CDR3 reads CASSPSPDRNYGYTF. DNA of the CDR3: TGTGCCAGCAGCCCTTCCCCGGACAGGAACTATGGCTACACCTTC.

This clonotype was recorded at least ten times. The chain links TRBV7-9 to TRBJ1-1; no reliable D call. The CDR3 loop spans 15 amino acids. CDR1 SEHNR and CDR2 FQNEAQ come from the germline V gene (reference sequence). Trimming stripped 4 bases from V and 5 bases from J, with 17 bases between. The CDR3 reads CASSSSWLGRTEAFF. Here the CDR3 DNA reads TGTGCCAGCAGCTCATCTTGGTTAGGGCGGACTGAAGCTTTCTTT.

At least ten counts were recorded for this clonotype. The rearrangement links TRBV24-1 to TRBJ2-7; D gene ambiguous. This CDR3 has 13 residues. Germline CDR1 is KGHDR and CDR2 is SFDVKD. Trimming shortened V by 0 bases and J by 3 bases, and 5 bases separated the two germline ends. In DNA form, the CDR3 reads TGTGCCACCAGTGATTTGGACAACTACGAGCAGTACGTC. It encodes CATSDLDNYEQYV.

This clonotype was seen repeatedly, ten times or more. The chain uses TRBV10-2 and TRBJ1-1, with a possible D match to TRBD1 (5 bases). From germline, CDR1 is WSHSY and CDR2 SAAADI. This CDR3 has 12 amino acids. V lost 10 bases and J 6 bases, leaving 15 bases between the germline ends. The DNA of the CDR3 is TGCGCCACTTCGACATGGGGGGCTGAAGCTTTCTTT. It specifies CATSTWGAEAFF.

At least ten counts were recorded for this clonotype. The rearrangement joins TRBV10-3 to TRBJ2-3, with no clear D. CDR1 and CDR2 (germline): ENHRY, SYGVKD. V dropped 0 bases and J dropped 4 bases, with 8 bases sitting between them. The CDR3 consists of 14 residues. CDR3 DNA sequence: TGTGCCATCAGTGAGTCCCCTCCGGCAGATACGCAGTATTTT. This encodes CAISESPPADTQYF.

This clonotype was seen many times. V is TRBV5-6 and J is TRBJ2-5; D is unclear. Trimming cost V 0 bases and J 7 bases, with 10 bases left between them. Looked up from germline, CDR1 is SGHDT and CDR2 is YYEEEE. The CDR3 is 13 amino acids. Here the CDR3 reads CASSLVAGRTQYF. Written as DNA, the CDR3 is TGTGCCAGCAGCTTGGTGGCCGGAAGGACCCAGTACTTC.

This clonotype was observed many times. The V gene is TRBV28, the J gene TRBJ2-3; D gene unclear. Germline V CDR1 and CDR2: MDHEN, SYDVKM. V was cut by 8 bases and J by 8 bases, with 8 bases left in between. This CDR3 region has 10 residues. The CDR3 loop reads CASARVTQYF. DNA of the CDR3: TGTGCCAGCGCAAGGGTTACGCAGTATTTT.

This clonotype was seen ten or more times. V gene TRBV7-6 combines with J gene TRBJ2-1, with 7 bases matching TRBD2. The CDR3 length is 12 residues. With 5 bases clipped from V and 8 bases from J, the junction kept 3 bases outside the gene matches. Germline CDR1 SGHVS, CDR2 FNYEAQ. The CDR3 is CASSKGRDEQFF. Written as DNA, the CDR3 is TGTGCCAGCAGCAAAGGGAGGGATGAGCAGTTCTTC. The variable domain in full, with the rest retrieved from reference TRBV7-6 and TRBJ2-1, is GAGVSQSPRYKVTKRGQDVALRCDPISGHVSLYWYRQALGQGPEFLTYFNYEAQQDKSGLPNDRFSAERPEGSISTLTIQRTEQRDSAMYRCASSKGRDEQFFGPGTRLTVL.

A few counts support this clonotype. The chain combines TRBV7-6 with TRBJ2-5, with D unclear. Germline V gives CDR1 SGHVS, CDR2 FNYEAQ. The length of the CDR3 is 14 residues. Trimming took off 1 base at V and 5 bases at J, with 11 bases between the two ends. The CDR3 here is CASSLGASTETQYF. The CDR3 coding sequence is TGTGCCAGCAGCTTAGGGGCCTCGACGGAGACCCAGTACTTC.

This clonotype was counted only a few times. V usage is TRBV4-1 and J usage is TRBJ1-2; possibly TRBD1 for D (6 bases). V lost 3 bases and J 1 base, leaving 15 bases between the germline ends. CDR3 length: 16 residues. CDR1 and CDR2 (germline): MGHRA, YSYEKL. Written as DNA, the CDR3 is TGCGCCAGCAGCCATGGAAACGGACAGCTTAACTATGGCTACACCTTC. Amino acid sequence: CASSHGNGQLNYGYTF.

This clonotype has more than one count but fewer than ten. The chain combines TRBV25-1 with TRBJ2-5; TRBD2 matches at 12 bases. The CDR3 has 17 residues. Looked up from germline, CDR1 is MGHDK and CDR2 is SYGVNS. With 0 bases clipped from V and 5 bases from J, the junction kept 7 bases outside the gene matches. The CDR3 DNA follows: TGTGCCAGCAGTGAATATAGACTAGCGGGAGCTTCGGAGACCCAGTACTTC. Its translation is CASSEYRLAGASETQYF. Based on the CDR3 plus reference TRBV25-1 and TRBJ2-5, the full variable domain is EADIYQTPRYLVIGTGKKITLECSQTMGHDKMYWYQQDPGMELHLIHYSYGVNSTEKGDLSSESTVSRIRTEHFPLTLESARPSHTSQYLCASSEYRLAGASETQYFGPGTRLLVL.

This clonotype was counted at least ten times. This sequence joins TRBV6-1 and TRBJ2-3; 11 positions match TRBD1. V lost 4 bases and J lost 6; bases outside the gene matches: 12. The CDR3 covers 17 residues. Germline V gene data show CDR1 as MNHNS and CDR2 as SASEGT. Here the CDR3 reads CASSADYRDRGKDTQYF. DNA for the CDR3: TGTGCCAGCAGTGCGGACTACCGGGACAGGGGGAAGGATACGCAGTATTTT.

This clonotype was detected ten times or more. V and J are TRBV29-1 and TRBJ2-3; possible D gene TRBD2, 5 bases. The ends were cut back, 4 bases at V and 6 bases at J, with 17 bases in the middle. The length of the CDR3 is 14 residues. Germline V gene lookup returns CDR1 SQVTM and CDR2 ANQGSEA. DNA of the CDR3: TGCAGCGTTGTCAAGGCGGGTAAAGTGGATACGCAGTATTTT. This codes for CSVVKAGKVDTQYF.

This clonotype showed up just a few times. As DNA, the CDR3 is TGTGCCAGCAGCTTAGTAGGGCAGGGTCGCGGGGGCACTGAAGCTTTCTTT. Amino acids: CASSLVGQGRGGTEAFF. The chain carries TRBV11-2 and TRBJ1-1; possible D gene TRBD1, 5 bases. This CDR3 region has 17 residues. The germline V gene encodes CDR1 SGHAT and CDR2 FQNNGV. V was cut by 1 base and J by 4 bases, with 19 bases left in between.

The CDR3 spells CASRPAGQSTDTQYF. The CDR3 DNA reads TGTGCCAGCAGACCCGCGGGACAGAGCACAGATACGCAGTATTTT. The chain links TRBV12-3 or TRBV12-4 to TRBJ2-3; a weak D match, TRBD1 (7 bases). V was pared by 6 bases and J by 0 bases, with 13 bases between. The CDR3 runs to 15 residues.

For this clonotype: A junction boundary mismatches the germline segment, possibly from a read error. The chain recombines TRBV2 with TRBJ2-3, with D possibly TRBD2 on 5 matching bases. In germline, CDR1 is SNHLY, CDR2 FYNNEI. The CDR3 is 17 amino acids. The CDR3 region is CTSSEAISVVGTDTQYF. The CDR3 DNA reads TGTACCAGCAGTGAAGCGATTAGCGTAGTGGGCACAGATACGCAGTATTTT.

By share of the sample, this clonotype is medium-sized. V usage is TRBV20-1 and J usage is TRBJ2-2; possible D gene TRBD1, 5 bases. CDR3 length equals 13 residues. Trimming stripped 3 bases from V and 4 bases from J, with 9 bases between. The germline V gene has CDR1 DFQATT and CDR2 SNEGSKA (reference sequence). The CDR3 loop reads CSARTDGTGELFF. The CDR3 DNA follows: TGCAGTGCTAGGACAGACGGCACCGGGGAGCTGTTTTTT.

Many counts were recorded for this clonotype. The rearrangement links TRBV20-1 to TRBJ1-4, with D maybe TRBD1 (6 bases). The CDR3 consists of 13 residues. Trimming took 3 bases from V and 8 from J, leaving 13 bases between them. CDR1 is DFQATT, CDR2 SNEGSKA, per germline (reference sequence). CDR3 sequence (DNA): TGCAGTGCTAGGGCAGGGGTCGGCGAAAAACTGTTTTTT. Encoded protein: CSARAGVGEKLFF.

This clonotype counts as medium-sized. V and J are TRBV20-1 and TRBJ1-3; D unresolved. Germline CDR1 reads DFQATT; CDR2 reads SNEGSKA (reference sequence). This CDR3 has 15 amino acids. The V and J ends lost 1 base and 2 bases respectively, with 12 bases between them. This CDR3 reads CSARGLSRTGNTIYF. In nucleotides, the CDR3 is TGCAGTGCTAGAGGGCTCTCCAGAACTGGAAACACCATATATTTT.

The sample holds many counts of this clonotype. The chain recombines TRBV29-1 with TRBJ2-1; D remains unclear. The ends were cut back, 7 bases at V and 6 bases at J, with 10 bases in the middle. CDR3 length: 11 amino acids. Germline CDR1 and CDR2: SQVTM and ANQGSEA. CDR3 nucleotide sequence: TGCAGCGCCCGTGCATTCAATGAGCAGTTCTTC. Its translation: CSARAFNEQFF.